Listed below are T cell receptor beta chains from one sample, sequenced in a study of tumor-infiltrating lymphocytes in primary liver carcinoma. TCRdb re-derived calls from the multiplex PCR reads in MiXCR, one entry per CDR3 protein. This sample has approximately 330,000 distinct CDR3 sequences; about 61% occur once, and the top ten carry about 6%. The sequencing input was peripheral blood. The receptors originated from a man aged 35-49 years with primary liver carcinoma and hepatitis B virus infection. The CDR3 runs from the conserved cysteine through the conserved F or W.

TRBV20-1,TRBJ2-1,CSAIGLAGAEQFF
TRBV29-1,TRBJ2-7,CNVVGRYEQYF
TRBV4-2,TRBJ1-2,CTNNQPDRRSYGYTF
TRBV30,TRBJ1-4,CAWSLNGEKLFF
TRBV5-1,TRBJ2-7,CASSLAERAALYEQYF
TRBV10-2,TRBJ2-7,CASNESASYEQYF
TRBV4-1,TRBJ2-7,CASNPRRTSGKVREQYF
TRBV30,TRBJ2-2,CAWSVLEYTGELFF
TRBV11-2,TRBJ2-1,CAGSLAAESGDYNEQFF
TRBV11-1,TRBJ2-1,CARSKRTSGTFYNEQVF
TRBV11-2,TRBJ2-7,CVSSLVRTSYSYEQYF
TRBV5-1,TRBJ1-1,CASMGDGATEAFF
TRBV6-5,TRBJ1-6,CASRHRGVNNSPLHF
TRBV7-2,TRBJ1-6,CASSLAWSGSPLHF
TRBV7-9,TRBJ2-1,CASSLIGEQFF
TRBV11-2,TRBJ2-2,CTSSLTGGAGELFF
TRBV6-6,TRBJ2-7,CASSYLGLADYEQYF
TRBV11-2,TRBJ2-7,CASSLISGIVYEQYF
TRBV29-1,TRBJ2-7,CNASRGSGYEQYF
TRBV12-3/TRBV12-4,TRBJ2-7,CTSKGGGEQYF
TRBV12-3/TRBV12-4,TRBJ1-1,CASSLQGALGEAFF
TRBV5-1,TRBJ2-1,CVSSAGLAVREQFF
TRBV11-1,TRBJ2-1,CASSRGTSEKKKKIF
TRBV6-1,TRBJ2-3,CASSEDGGGTDTQYF
TRBV7-9,TRBJ2-2,CASSLEWEGTNTGELFF
TRBV11-2,TRBJ2-1,CASSLTLGGIIDEQFF
TRBV7-8,TRBJ2-1,CASSISVGGSAYNEQFF
TRBV5-6,TRBJ2-7,CASSPGLATEYF
TRBV11-2,TRBJ2-3,CASSLGGLATDTQYF
TRBV14,TRBJ1-4,CASSQDGSRAPNEKLFF
TRBV4-1,TRBJ2-5,CASSQEIGSGGGGQETQYF
TRBV4-1,TRBJ2-7,CASSQVSQGKQYF
TRBV30,TRBJ1-2,CAWADLGNYGYTF
TRBV5-1,TRBJ2-5,CASSLGQGEETQYF
TRBV4-2,TRBJ2-7,CSSSQPLAGGAYEQYF
TRBV30,TRBJ1-1,CAWRPTLNTEAFF
TRBV10-3,TRBJ2-3,CVARGVLSTDTQYF
TRBV6-1,TRBJ1-6,CASRPGQGAGPLHF
TRBV6-6,TRBJ2-2,CVSSPQRANTGELFF
TRBV24-1,TRBJ1-1,CATRVGENAEAFF
TRBV5-6,TRBJ2-1,CASSPISGRPYNEQFF
TRBV10-1,TRBJ2-1,CASGNSYNEQFF